A single T cell receptor beta chain is shown here with its context. TCRdb's table, derived via immunoSEQ multiplex PCR, lists solely in-frame clones and lacks some. The table has around 270,000 clones, 70% to 90% seen once. Trimming took 7 bases from V and 8 from J, leaving 15 bases between them. The germline gives CDR1 MNHNS, CDR2 SASEGT. The CDR3 totals 13 residues. The data derive from a study of Ad26.COV2.S vaccination and SARS-CoV-2 variants. Study in general: It was the COV1001 Ad26.COV2.S trial arm that included the donor.

The treatment denotes: around 19 received Ad26.COV2.S at low or high dose, single or two shots; about five received placebo; per-sample allocation not given. Samples were taken on day 63 after the first vaccine or placebo injection. Whoever gave the sample was an adult aged 18-55 years in Boston. The source was peripheral blood, collected in a trial of Ad26.COV2.S vaccine versus placebo. This TCR derives from a person aged 18 to 65 who received the Ad26.COV2.S COVID-19 vaccine or a placebo. The genes are TRBV6-1 and TRBJ2-1, with D perhaps matching TRBD1 or TRBD2 (6 bases each). The CDR3 here is CASTRPGGHEQFF. The CDR3 bases are TGTGCCAGCACCCGACCCGGGGGCCATGAGCAGTTCTTC.